This is a list of T cell receptor beta chains from one sample in a study of blood T cell repertoires in COVID-19. Assay used: immunoSEQ multiplex PCR; TCRdb lists only in-frame clones, some missing. Of hundreds of thousands of clones listed, approximately 89% are singletons. The sequencing input was PBMCs or T cells enriched from blood (not recorded which). The receptor set was obtained from a woman between 45 and 60 years old who had been exposed to COVID-19. Each CDR3 is given with its conserved first and last residue. A D gene is named only where the DNA matches it firmly. Where a row states a size, it is once, few, many or the class of an expanded clone; other rows omit it.

clone_size j_call d_call v_call cdr3_nt cdr3_aa
. TRBJ2-5 . TRBV11-2 TGTGCCAGCAGCCGACCGGGAGTACAAGAGACCCAGTACTTC CASSRPGVQETQYF
. TRBJ2-5 . TRBV18 TGTGCCAGCTCACCGGACGCGGGGGACAAGGCTTACTTC CASSPDAGDKAYF
. TRBJ2-5 TRBD2 TRBV7-9 TGTGCCAGCAGCCTTAACGAGCGGGGCCTAGAGACCCAGTACTTC CASSLNERGLETQYF
. TRBJ2-2 . TRBV5-6 TGTGCCAGCAGCTTGATATCGAACACCGGGGAGCTGTTTTTT CASSLISNTGELFF
. TRBJ2-5 . TRBV12-3/TRBV12-4 TGTGCCAGCAGTTTGAGGCTACAAGAGACCCAGTACTTC CASSLRLQETQYF
. TRBJ1-1 TRBD1 TRBV7-9 TGTGCCAGCAGCTCCCCTGCCGGGACAGGTGGGGGAAACACTGAAGCTTTCTTT CASSSPAGTGGGNTEAFF
few TRBJ2-1 TRBD1 TRBV5-1 TGCGCCAGCAGCCTGGGGGACAGGGACGGCAATGAGCAGTTCTTC CASSLGDRDGNEQFF
. TRBJ1-5 . TRBV2 TGTGCCAGCAATAAAGAACAGGGTTTCAATCAGCCCCAGCATTTT CASNKEQGFNQPQHF
. TRBJ2-7 TRBD1 TRBV10-2 TGCGCCAGCAGGCCTCGGCAGGGGGTTTCCGAGCAGTACTTC CASRPRQGVSEQYF
. TRBJ2-7 . TRBV3-1/TRBV3-2 TGTGCCAGCAGCCAAGAATGGGGACAATCAGGCTGGGGAGCGGCCAGCTTCCTTTACGAGCAGTACTTC CASSQEWGQSGWGAASFLYEQYF
. TRBJ2-7 . TRBV25-1 TGTGCCAGCAGCGAAGACAGTTGGGAGCAGTACTTC CASSEDSWEQYF
. TRBJ1-5 . TRBV30 TGTGCCTGGAGTAATACAGGGATCAACGCAGAAAATCAGCCCCAGCATTTT CAWSNTGINAENQPQHF
. TRBJ1-1 . TRBV5-1 TGCGCCAGCAGCTCATCAGGGGAGGGCACTGAAGCTTTCTTT CASSSSGEGTEAFF
. TRBJ2-7 . TRBV11-2 TGTGCCAGCAGCTTAGATCAGGGCAATTTAGTTTACGAGCAGTACTTC CASSLDQGNLVYEQYF
. TRBJ2-5 . TRBV11-1 TGTGCCAGCAGCTTACCGGGGGTCCAAGAGACCCAGTACTTC CASSLPGVQETQYF
. TRBJ2-3 TRBD2 TRBV18 TGTGCCAGCTCACCGCTCGTAGCGGGGGATTACACAGATACGCAGTATTTT CASSPLVAGDYTDTQYF
. TRBJ1-6 . TRBV6-1 TGTGCCAGCAGTGAATCTTATTCGATTAGTTCACCCCTCCACTTT CASSESYSISSPLHF
. TRBJ2-7 TRBD1 TRBV4-1 TGCGCCAGCAAGAGGGACAGGGGTGTCGACGAGCAGTACTTC CASKRDRGVDEQYF
. TRBJ1-1 . TRBV27 TGTGCCTACCACAGGGAGTTACTGACTGAAGCTTTCTTT CAYHRELLTEAFF
. TRBJ2-3 . TRBV19 TGTGCCAGTAGTACAATCAGTAACGTTGCAGATACGCAGTATTTT CASSTISNVADTQYF
. TRBJ2-7 TRBD2 TRBV5-1 TGCGCCAGCAGCTTGGCGGGACTATCCTCCTACGAGCAGTACTTC CASSLAGLSSYEQYF
. TRBJ1-6 . TRBV21-1 TGTGCCAGCATCAGGGCCACACTCCAATATAATTCACCCCTCCACTTT CASIRATLQYNSPLHF
few TRBJ2-5 TRBD1 TRBV19 TGTGCCAGTAGTCCCGGACAGGGGGCTCGAGAGACCCAGTACTTC CASSPGQGARETQYF
. TRBJ1-3 . TRBV3-1/TRBV3-2 TGTGCCAGCAGCCAAGTCCTGAGCTCTGGAAACACCATATATTTT CASSQVLSSGNTIYF
. TRBJ2-7 . TRBV29-1 TGCAGCGTTGGGGGCGTAACAGGGATCCCCTACGAGCAGTACTTC CSVGGVTGIPYEQYF
. TRBJ2-3 . TRBV2 TGTGCCAGCAGCAGGGGCACAGATACGCAGTATTTT CASSRGTDTQYF
. TRBJ2-2 . TRBV2 TGTGCCAGCAGTGAGCCCAGGCTGACCGGGGAGCTGTTTTTT CASSEPRLTGELFF
. TRBJ2-3 . TRBV28 TGTGCCAGCAGTAGTGGGGTGCTCGGGGGTACGCAGTATTTT CASSSGVLGGTQYF
. TRBJ2-2 . TRBV5-1 TGCGCCAGCAGCTTGGAGACAAGGGGCGGGGAGCTGTTTTTT CASSLETRGGELFF
. TRBJ2-7 . TRBV18 TGTGCCAGCTCGTTATCCTACGAGCAGTACTTC CASSLSYEQYF